This paragraph reports one T cell receptor beta chain. The record originates from a study of blood T cell repertoires in COVID-19. Original processing methods: Estimation of nucleated cell counts relied on the amplification of reference gene primers. Profiling relied on immunoSEQ multiplex PCR, and the TCRdb table lists in-frame clones only, not all of them. V, J and clone size were drawn from that table, and D and trimming were deduced from the DNA. The sample records about 52,000 clones, 81% being singletons. CDR3 length equals 14 residues. V was clipped by 5 bases and J by 7 bases; unmatched bases: 7. Germline loops: CDR1 SGHTA, CDR2 FQGTGA.

The TCR sequence derives from an elderly woman with COVID-19, enrolled during active disease. This chain links TRBV7-3 with TRBJ1-2, with TRBD1 matching over 10 bases. Sequencing was done on a sample of peripheral blood. Written as DNA, the CDR3 is TGTGCCAGCAGCGACGACAGGGGGCTAGGTGGCTACACCTTC. This encodes CASSDDRGLGGYTF.